This is a list of T cell receptor beta chains from one sample in a study of vaccination and CD4 T cells after COVID-19. No antigen has been identified for these receptors. Each CDR3 protein gets one entry after TCRdb re-called the PCR reads with MiXCR. The data show just under 20,000 distinct CDR3 sequences, about 51% seen once. Input material: CD4+ T cells from blood, cultured in vitro. The receptors here all came from a human donor who had recovered from COVID-19. The conserved cysteine and the conserved F or W are not part of the CDR3 here.

CDR3,V
ASTLRDRETQY,TRBV28
AITRDREQF,TRBV10-3
ASSGGDTGELF,TRBV6-4
ASSGDKLTDTQY,TRBV19
ASSVEQGGNQPQH,TRBV9
ASTPVGRDDGYT,TRBV5-6
ASSEGGLAGVLYEQY,TRBV10-2
ASSGGAEKLF,TRBV2
SARARLGGQGNTQY,TRBV20-1
ASSPKGLAGGTDTQY,TRBV7-3
ASSLVPLRQGNTEAF,TRBV11-2
ASSYLRTSGASSYNEQF,TRBV6-2/TRBV6-3
ASSLRSNQPQH,TRBV27
ASSLWGPGEKLF,TRBV28
ASSEWGTSSYEQF,TRBV6-1
SARQGETYEQY,TRBV20-1
ASSLGTYNSPLH,TRBV6-5
ASSLSGGWQHRQY,TRBV12-3/TRBV12-4
ASSQETNLPYINYGYT,TRBV4-3
ASTRTAIILSYNEQF,TRBV11-2
ASSSLSQPQH,TRBV7-2
ASTAGEVHEQY,TRBV12-3/TRBV12-4
ASSPIRTDTQY,TRBV5-1
ASSQDLNEQF,TRBV4-2
ASRTGEGGTDTQY,TRBV11-3
SPGQGDYGYT,TRBV20-1
ASRLARPYEQY,TRBV6-1
ASSLAGGVNYGYT,TRBV7-2
ASRREGVAGAGTGELF,TRBV12-3/TRBV12-4
ASSSRQGMGNQPQH,TRBV12-3/TRBV12-4
ASSLKTSGGVREQF,TRBV5-4
ASSFRQRETQY,TRBV7-3
ASSPIDSQETQY,TRBV2
ASSQIRGPGWVGELF,TRBV6-1
ASSIGRAYEQY,TRBV6-1
ASSLDSSTGELF,TRBV5-1
ASSLTGYGQNSYEQY,TRBV7-3
ASSERGARDGYT,TRBV6-1
ASSLWGPEGEPQH,TRBV5-1
ASSYSGRANSEQF,TRBV28
ASSSGTAGEKLF,TRBV6-5
ASSLAGGPLAGELF,TRBV28
ASRRWQTNYGYT,TRBV28
ASSQMGYTIY,TRBV7-8
ASTKTGGDTEAF,TRBV28
SARGTFDVFTEAF,TRBV20-1
ASSLFGTRGTEAF,TRBV5-1
ATSPAGTGTDTQY,TRBV24-1